This record looks at one T cell receptor (beta chain) sequence and its context. The sample originates from a study of identical twins. The CDR3 consists of 18 residues. V was trimmed by 2 bases and J by 5 bases, leaving 25 bases between them. Germline V gives CDR1 SGHVS, CDR2 FQNEAQ. TCRdb re-called the 5' RACE reads with MiXCR, one entry per CDR3 protein. The sample records 500,000 or so distinct CDR3 sequences, 14% being singletons. The data were also submitted as part of a second study, on yellow fever vaccine responses in identical twins.

This TCR derives from a woman under 30 in good health. The specimen was CD4+ T cells sorted from blood. The chain joins TRBV7-8 to TRBJ2-7; D is perhaps TRBD2 (6 bases). The CDR3: CASSLFTPDSGVRDEQYF. The CDR3 nucleotides read TGTGCCAGCAGCTTATTTACCCCAGACTCGGGGGTCAGAGACGAGCAGTACTTC.